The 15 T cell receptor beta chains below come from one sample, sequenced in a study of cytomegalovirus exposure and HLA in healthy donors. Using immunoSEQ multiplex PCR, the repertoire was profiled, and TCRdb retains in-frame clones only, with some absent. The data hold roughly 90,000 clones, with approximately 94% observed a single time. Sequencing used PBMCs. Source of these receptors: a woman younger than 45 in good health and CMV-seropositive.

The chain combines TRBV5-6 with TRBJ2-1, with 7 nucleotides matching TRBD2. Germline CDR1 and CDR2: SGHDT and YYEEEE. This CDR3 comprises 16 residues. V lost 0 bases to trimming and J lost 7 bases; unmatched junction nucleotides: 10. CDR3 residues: CASSLGGMGGKNEQFF. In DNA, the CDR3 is TGTGCCAGCAGCTTGGGCGGGATGGGAGGGAAAAATGAGCAGTTCTTC.

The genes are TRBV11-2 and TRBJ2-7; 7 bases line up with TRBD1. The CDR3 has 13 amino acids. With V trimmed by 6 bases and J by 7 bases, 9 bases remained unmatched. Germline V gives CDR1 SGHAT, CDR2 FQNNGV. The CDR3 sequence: CASRVAGGGEQYF. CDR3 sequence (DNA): TGTGCCAGCAGGGTAGCAGGGGGTGGGGAGCAGTACTTC. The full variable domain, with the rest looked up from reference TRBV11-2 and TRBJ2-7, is EAGVAQSPRYKIIEKRQSVAFWCNPISGHATLYWYQQILGQGPKLLIQFQNNGVVDDSQLPKDRFSAERLKGVDSTLKIQPAKLEDSAVYLCASRVAGGGEQYFGPGTRLTVT.

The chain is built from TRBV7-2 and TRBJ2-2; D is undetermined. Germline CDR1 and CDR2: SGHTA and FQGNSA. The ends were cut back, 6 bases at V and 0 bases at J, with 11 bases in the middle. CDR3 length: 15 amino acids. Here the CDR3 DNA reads TGTGCCAGCAGACCAGTTTTCGCGAACACCGGGGAGCTGTTTTTT. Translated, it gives CASRPVFANTGELFF.

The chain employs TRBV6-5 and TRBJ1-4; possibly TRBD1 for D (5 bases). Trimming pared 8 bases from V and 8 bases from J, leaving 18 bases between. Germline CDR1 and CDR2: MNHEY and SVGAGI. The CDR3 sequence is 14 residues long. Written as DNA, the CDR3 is TGTGCCAGCCTAGTCGGGGGGGTTGGGGAAAAACTGTTTTTT. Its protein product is CASLVGGVGEKLFF.

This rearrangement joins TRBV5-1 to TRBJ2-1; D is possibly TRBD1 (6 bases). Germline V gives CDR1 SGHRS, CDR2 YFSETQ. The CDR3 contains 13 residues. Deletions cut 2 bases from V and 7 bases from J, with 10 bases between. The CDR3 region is CASSLQGRNEQFF. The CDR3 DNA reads TGCGCCAGCAGCTTACAGGGAAGGAATGAGCAGTTCTTC.

The chain's CDR3 is CASSLAQGSEKLFF. DNA for the CDR3: TGTGCCAGCAGCTTAGCCCAGGGGTCGGAAAAACTGTTTTTT. The rearrangement uses TRBV7-7 and TRBJ1-4; D is perhaps TRBD1 (6 bases). This CDR3 contains 14 residues. V was shortened by 0 bases and J by 8 bases, with 10 bases between the two germline ends. Germline V lookup: CDR1 SSHAT, CDR2 FNYEAQ (reference sequence).

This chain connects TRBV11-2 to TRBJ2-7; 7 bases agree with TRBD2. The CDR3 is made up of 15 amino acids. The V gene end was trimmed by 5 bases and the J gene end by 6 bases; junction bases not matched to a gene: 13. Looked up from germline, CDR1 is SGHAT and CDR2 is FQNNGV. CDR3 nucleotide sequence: TGTGCCAGCAGCCCCTGGACTAGAGTCGACGGCGAGCAGTACTTC. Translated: CASSPWTRVDGEQYF.

CDR3 residues: CAWSRSGGDQPQHF. Here the CDR3 DNA reads TGTGCCTGGAGTCGGTCCGGAGGCGATCAGCCCCAGCATTTT. The genes are TRBV30 and TRBJ1-5; D not resolved. CDR3 length: 14 amino acids. Germline values: CDR1 GTSNPN, CDR2 SVGIG (reference sequence). V was pared by 2 bases and J by 5 bases, with 13 bases between.

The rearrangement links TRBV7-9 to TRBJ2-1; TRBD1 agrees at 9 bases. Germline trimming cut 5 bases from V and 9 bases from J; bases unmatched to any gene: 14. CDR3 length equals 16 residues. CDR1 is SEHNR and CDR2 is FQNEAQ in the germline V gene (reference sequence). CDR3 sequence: CASSTTGTGLSGEQFF. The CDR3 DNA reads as TGTGCCAGCAGCACTACCGGGACAGGGCTTTCAGGTGAGCAGTTCTTC.

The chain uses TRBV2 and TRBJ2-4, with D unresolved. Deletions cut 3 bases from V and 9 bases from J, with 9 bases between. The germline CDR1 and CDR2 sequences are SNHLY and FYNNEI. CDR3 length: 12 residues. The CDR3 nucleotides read TGTGCCAGCAGTGAGGGCGATGGCATTCAGTACTTC. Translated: CASSEGDGIQYF.

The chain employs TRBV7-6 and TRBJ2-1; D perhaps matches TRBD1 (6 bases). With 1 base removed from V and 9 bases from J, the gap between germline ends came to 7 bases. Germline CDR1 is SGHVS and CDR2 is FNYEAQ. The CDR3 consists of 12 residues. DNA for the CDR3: TGTGCCAGCAGCTTAGAAGGGGGTGAGCAGTTCTTC. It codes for CASSLEGGEQFF. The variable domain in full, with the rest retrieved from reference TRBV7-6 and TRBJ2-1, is GAGVSQSPRYKVTKRGQDVALRCDPISGHVSLYWYRQALGQGPEFLTYFNYEAQQDKSGLPNDRFSAERPEGSISTLTIQRTEQRDSAMYRCASSLEGGEQFFGPGTRLTVL.

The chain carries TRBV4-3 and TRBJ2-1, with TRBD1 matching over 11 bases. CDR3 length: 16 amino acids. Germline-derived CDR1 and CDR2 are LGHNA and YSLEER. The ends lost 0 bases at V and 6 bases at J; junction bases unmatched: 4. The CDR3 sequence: CASSQDYGTGGNEQFF. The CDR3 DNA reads TGCGCCAGCAGCCAAGATTACGGGACAGGGGGCAATGAGCAGTTCTTC.

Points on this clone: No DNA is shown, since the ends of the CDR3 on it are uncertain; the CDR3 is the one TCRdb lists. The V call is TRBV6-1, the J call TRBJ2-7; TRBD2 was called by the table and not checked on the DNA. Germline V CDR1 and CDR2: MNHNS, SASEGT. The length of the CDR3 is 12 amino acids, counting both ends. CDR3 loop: CASSVASGTSNF.

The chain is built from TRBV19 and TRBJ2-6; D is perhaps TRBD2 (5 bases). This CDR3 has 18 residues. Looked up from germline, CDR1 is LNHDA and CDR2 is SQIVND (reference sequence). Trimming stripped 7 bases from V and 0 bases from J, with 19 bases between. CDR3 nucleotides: TGTGCCAGTAAGGACTGGTACGGACGTAGCTCTGGGGCCAACGTCCTGACTTTC. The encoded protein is CASKDWYGRSSGANVLTF.

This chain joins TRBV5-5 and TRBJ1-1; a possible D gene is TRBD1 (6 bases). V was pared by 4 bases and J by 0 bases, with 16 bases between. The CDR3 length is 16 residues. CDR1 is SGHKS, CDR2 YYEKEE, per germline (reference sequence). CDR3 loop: CASSPVGTILNTEAFF. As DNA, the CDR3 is TGTGCCAGCAGCCCGGTTGGGACAATCTTGAACACTGAAGCTTTCTTT.